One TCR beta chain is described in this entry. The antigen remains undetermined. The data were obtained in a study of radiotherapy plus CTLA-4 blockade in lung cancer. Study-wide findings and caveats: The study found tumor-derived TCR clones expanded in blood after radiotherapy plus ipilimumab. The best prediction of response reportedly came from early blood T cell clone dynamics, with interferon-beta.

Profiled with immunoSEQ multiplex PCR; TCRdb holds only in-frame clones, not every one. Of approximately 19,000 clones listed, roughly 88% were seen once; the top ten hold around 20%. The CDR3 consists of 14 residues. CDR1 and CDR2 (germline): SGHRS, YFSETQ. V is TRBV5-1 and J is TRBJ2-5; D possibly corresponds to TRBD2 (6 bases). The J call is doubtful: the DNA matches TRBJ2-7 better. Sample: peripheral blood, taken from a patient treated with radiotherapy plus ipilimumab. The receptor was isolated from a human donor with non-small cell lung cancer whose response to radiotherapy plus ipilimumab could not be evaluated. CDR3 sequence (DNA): TGCGCCAGCAGCACAACTAGCAGCTCCTACGAGCAGTACTTC. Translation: CASSTTSSSYEQYF.